The clone carrying this T cell receptor (beta chain) turned up a few times. The antigen is undetermined. With no exceptions, donors were healthy Caucasians. The data were obtained in a study of identical twins. Findings and caveats of the study: Weaker excess twin sharing was seen among beta out-of-frame sequences. Abundant cord blood beta clonotypes carried fewer insertions; memory repertoires showed none.

A universal primer site came from template switching; cDNA carried unique molecular identifiers. TCRdb analysed the 5' RACE reads with MiXCR anew, one entry per CDR3 protein. The repertoire holds 690,000 or so distinct CDR3 sequences, with roughly 6% as singletons. The sample taken for sequencing was naive T cells sorted from blood. The source is a man younger than 35 in good health.

The CDR3 region has the DNA TGTGCCAGCAGCTCTAACCGCAGGGCCCAAGAGACCCAGTACTTC. It specifies CASSSNRRAQETQYF. This chain joins TRBV11-2 and TRBJ2-5; D perhaps matches TRBD1 (5 bases). This CDR3 region has 15 residues. Looked up from germline, CDR1 is SGHAT and CDR2 is FQNNGV. V gave up 4 bases and J gave up 1 base, with 13 bases separating them.